This T cell receptor beta chain was sequenced in a study of blood T cell repertoires in COVID-19. Looking at the study overall: Spain, Italy and the United States supplied samples that represented acute and convalescent COVID-19. From T cells, B-cell-depleted T cells, or PBMCs came the material, which was cDNA or gDNA.

The assay was immunoSEQ multiplex PCR, and TCRdb's table has in-frame clones only and misses some. The data hold around 150,000 clones, with approximately 84% observed a single time. This CDR3 is 19 amino acids long. Germline lookup yields CDR1 MGHRA and CDR2 YSYEKL. Trimming shortened V by 1 base and J by 13 bases, and 29 bases separated the two germline ends. This clonotype originated in a man in his 70s with acute or convalescent COVID-19. This rearrangement joins TRBV4-1 to TRBJ1-6; D is possibly TRBD1 (5 bases). The source material was peripheral blood. CDR3 amino acids: CASSQVQSLAGPIFLPLHF. The CDR3 DNA is TGCGCCAGCAGCCAAGTTCAGTCCTTGGCGGGACCGATCTTTCTCCCCCTCCACTTT.